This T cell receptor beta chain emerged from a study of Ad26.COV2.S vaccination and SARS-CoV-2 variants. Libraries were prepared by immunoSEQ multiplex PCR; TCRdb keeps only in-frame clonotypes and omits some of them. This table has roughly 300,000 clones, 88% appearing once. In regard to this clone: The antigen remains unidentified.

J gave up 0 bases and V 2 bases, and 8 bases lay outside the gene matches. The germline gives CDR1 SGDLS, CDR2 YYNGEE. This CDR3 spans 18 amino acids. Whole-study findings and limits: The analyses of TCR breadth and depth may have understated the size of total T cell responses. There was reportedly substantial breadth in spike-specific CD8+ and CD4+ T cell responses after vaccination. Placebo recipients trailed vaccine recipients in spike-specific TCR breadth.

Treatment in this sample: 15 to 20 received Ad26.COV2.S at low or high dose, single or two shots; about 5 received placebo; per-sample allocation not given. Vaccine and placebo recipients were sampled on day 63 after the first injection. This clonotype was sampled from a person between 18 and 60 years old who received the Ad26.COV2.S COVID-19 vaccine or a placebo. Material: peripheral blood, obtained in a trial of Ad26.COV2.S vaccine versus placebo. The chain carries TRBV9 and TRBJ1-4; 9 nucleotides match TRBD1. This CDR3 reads CASSVTGGDLATNEKLFF. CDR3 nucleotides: TGTGCCAGCAGCGTGACAGGGGGAGACCTTGCAACTAATGAAAAACTGTTTTTT.